The entry below describes one T cell receptor (beta chain). Its antigen remains unknown. Genomic DNA acted as the template from which TCR beta VDJ combination and CDR3 sequence profiling were carried out. TCRdb re-derived calls from the reads in MiXCR, one entry per CDR3 protein. This repertoire shows approximately 380,000 distinct CDR3 sequences, under 80% found once; its top ten account for under 4.5%. This sample is part of a study of CD8+CD57+ T cells in acquired aplastic anemia. Across the study: Isolated CD4+ and CD8+ cells, once sorted, yielded DNA averaging about 3.4 ug. The study obtained about 10 million reads on average for CD4+ cells from healthy donors. Whole-study results and caveats: Approximately 27 CD8+ CDR3 sequences occurred in both the patients and the controls.

With 4 bases clipped from V and 5 bases from J, the junction kept 4 bases outside the gene matches. Germline V gene lookup returns CDR1 SGHTA and CDR2 FQGNSA. This CDR3 region has 15 residues. Sequencing was carried out using sorted CD4+, CD8+, or CD8+CD57+ T cells (not recorded which) from PBMCs. The sequence was collected from a human donor in good health, serving as a control. This chain links TRBV7-2 with TRBJ2-7; 14 bases match TRBD2. The CDR3 bases are TGTGCCAGCAGCTCTAGACTAGCGGGGGGGCACGAGCAGTACTTC. Translated, it gives CASSSRLAGGHEQYF.